This T cell receptor (beta chain) was profiled in a study of OX40 agonist ivuxolimab in advanced cancers. About the full investigation: Ivuxolimab was a fully human IgG2 agonistic monoclonal antibody targeting the costimulatory receptor OX40 (CD134). Intravenous ivuxolimab was administered to patients every 2 weeks at six dose levels: 0.01, 0.1, 0.3, 1.5, 3 and 10 mg/kg. Among the approximately 54 dose-escalation patients, around 20 had hepatocellular carcinoma, roughly 15 melanoma, 9 renal cell carcinoma and 9 head and neck cancer. A male proportion of roughly 80% and a mean age of approximately 60 years, ranging from 23 to 79, were recorded for the dose-escalation cohort. Prior anti-PD-1, anti-PD-L1 or anti-CTLA-4 therapy was permitted, and 35% to 40% of dose-escalation patients had received checkpoint inhibitors. Partial responses occurred in three dose-escalation patients: two with cutaneous melanoma and one with hepatocellular carcinoma. Peripheral TCRbeta sequencing was intended to test whether TCR sequence diversity was altered and clonal T-cell expansion was caused by ivuxolimab. The paper reports the monotherapy dose-escalation portion (N of about 54 patients) of the phase I ivuxolimab trial. Results the study describes overall, beyond this receptor: At doses of 0.1 to 3.0 mg/kg, clonal expansion of both CD4+ and CD8+ blood T cells was observed from baseline to week 6. Which antigens the clonally expanded peripheral T cells were specific for was not determined. Low levels of normalized T-cell clonal expansion were also seen in some patients who did not respond. Partial responders in the 0.1-3.0 mg/kg groups had among the lowest normalized peripheral clonal expansion, especially among CD8+ T cells. After ivuxolimab, expanded clones were on average more numerous among CD8+ T cells than among CD4+ T cells.

Trimming removed 5 bases from V and 1 base from J; the gene matches leave 1 base unexplained. The CDR3 numbers 15 residues from cysteine through phenylalanine. This entry keeps only the CDR3 DNA: 45 bases, framed from base 1. The germline V gene encodes CDR1 SGHNT and CDR2 YENEEA. The trial excluded patients who had a history of autoimmune disease or who were on systemic immunosuppression. Peripheral blood for TCR sequencing was drawn from every dose cohort at baseline, at cycle 4 day 1 and at cycle 7 day 1. Samples were obtained from an open-label, multicenter, first-in-human phase I dose-escalation trial of ivuxolimab. Adults with locally advanced or metastatic melanoma, renal cell carcinoma, hepatocellular carcinoma or head and neck squamous cell carcinoma were enrolled in the trial. Before TCR sequencing, CD4+ T cells and CD8+ T cells from peripheral blood were sorted into separate populations.

For sequencing of the TCRbeta CDR3 region, genomic DNA was extracted from the sorted cells. The immunoSEQ Assay was used for sequencing of TCRbeta CDR3 regions. As stored in TCRdb, this immuneACCESS dataset retains in-frame rearrangements with V and J assigned. A fraction of the clones does not appear; measured against another copy, unresolved V genes explain less than half of the discrepancy, and the remainder lacks a known reason. Here the sample has 20,000 to 30,000 clones; more than 75% occur a single time. About 49% of the sample goes to the ten largest clones. Of note for this clone: Its antigen target is currently unknown. The record has no base qualities; no much larger clone is one base away.

The rearrangement combines TRBV11-3 with TRBJ2-2, with TRBD2 matching 10 junction bases. The origin of this receptor is an adult with an advanced solid tumor such as melanoma, head and neck, liver or kidney cancer. The material was CD4+ or CD8+ T cells sorted from blood, obtained in a trial of the OX40 agonist ivuxolimab. The nucleotides read TGTGCCAGCAGCCGGACTAGCGGGAACACCGGGGAGCTGTTTTTT. It codes for CASSRTSGNTGELFF. The reference TRBV11-3 and TRBJ2-2 proteins fill in what lies around the CDR3, so the full variable domain reads EAGVVQSPRYKIIEKKQPVAFWCNPISGHNTLYWYLQNLGQGPELLIRYENEEAVDDSQLPKDRFSAERLKGVDSTLKIQPAELGDSAVYLCASSRTSGNTGELFFGEGSRLTVL.